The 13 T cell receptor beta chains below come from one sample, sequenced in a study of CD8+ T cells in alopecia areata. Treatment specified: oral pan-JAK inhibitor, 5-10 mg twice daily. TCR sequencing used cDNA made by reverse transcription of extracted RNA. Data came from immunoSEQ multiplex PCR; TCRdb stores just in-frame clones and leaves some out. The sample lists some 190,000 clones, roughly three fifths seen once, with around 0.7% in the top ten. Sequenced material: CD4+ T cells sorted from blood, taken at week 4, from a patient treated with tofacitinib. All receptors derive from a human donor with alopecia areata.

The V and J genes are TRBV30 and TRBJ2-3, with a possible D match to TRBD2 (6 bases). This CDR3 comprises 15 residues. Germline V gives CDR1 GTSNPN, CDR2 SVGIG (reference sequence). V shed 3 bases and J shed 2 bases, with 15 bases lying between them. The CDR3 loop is CAWRTGRLPTDTQYF. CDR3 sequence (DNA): TGTGCCTGGAGAACCGGGAGACTACCCACAGATACGCAGTATTTT.

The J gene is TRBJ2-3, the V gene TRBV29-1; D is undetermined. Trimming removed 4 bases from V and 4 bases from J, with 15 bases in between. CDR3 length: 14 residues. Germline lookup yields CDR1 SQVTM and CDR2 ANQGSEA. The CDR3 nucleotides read TGCAGCGTTGCTAGGCTAGACGGACCAGATACGCAGTATTTT. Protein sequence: CSVARLDGPDTQYF.

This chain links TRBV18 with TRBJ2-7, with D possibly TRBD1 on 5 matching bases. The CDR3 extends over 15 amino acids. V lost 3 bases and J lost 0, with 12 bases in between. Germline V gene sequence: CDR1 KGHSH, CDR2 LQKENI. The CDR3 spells CASSPLQGSSYEQYF. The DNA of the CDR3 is TGTGCCAGCTCACCTCTGCAGGGAAGCTCCTACGAGCAGTACTTC.

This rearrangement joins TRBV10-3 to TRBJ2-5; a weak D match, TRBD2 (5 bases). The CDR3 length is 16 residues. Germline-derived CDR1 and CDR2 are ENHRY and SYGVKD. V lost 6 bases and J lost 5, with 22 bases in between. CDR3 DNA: TGTGCCATCAGCGCCGCAAAGGGCAAAGGCGGGGAGACCCAGTACTTC. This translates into CAISAAKGKGGETQYF.

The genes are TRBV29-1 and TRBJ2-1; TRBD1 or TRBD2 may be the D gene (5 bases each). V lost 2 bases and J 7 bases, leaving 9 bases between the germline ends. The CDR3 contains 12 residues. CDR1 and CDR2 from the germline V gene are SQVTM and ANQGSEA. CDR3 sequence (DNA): TGCAGCGTTGAAAGGGGAGTAAATGAGCAGTTCTTC. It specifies CSVERGVNEQFF.

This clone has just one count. CDR3 nucleotides: TGCAGCGTTGAAAAGGGGGCGGGCACCGGGGAGCTGTTTTTT. It is translated as CSVEKGAGTGELFF. V usage is TRBV29-1 and J usage is TRBJ2-2; 7 bases align to TRBD1. J was trimmed by 4 bases and V by 2 bases; bases with no gene match: 4. The CDR3 contains 14 residues. CDR1 and CDR2 (germline): SQVTM, ANQGSEA.

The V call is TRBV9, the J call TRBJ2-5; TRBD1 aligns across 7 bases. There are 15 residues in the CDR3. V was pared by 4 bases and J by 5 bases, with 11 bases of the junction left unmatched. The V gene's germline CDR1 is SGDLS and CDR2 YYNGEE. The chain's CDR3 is CASSPTYRGSETQYF. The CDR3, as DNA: TGTGCCAGCAGCCCGACCTACAGGGGATCGGAGACCCAGTACTTC.

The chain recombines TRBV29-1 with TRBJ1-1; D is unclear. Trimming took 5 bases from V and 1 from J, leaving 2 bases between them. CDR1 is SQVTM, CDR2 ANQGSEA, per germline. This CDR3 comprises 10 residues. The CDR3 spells CSVTNTEAFF. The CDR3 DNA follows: TGCAGCGTTACGAACACTGAAGCTTTCTTT.

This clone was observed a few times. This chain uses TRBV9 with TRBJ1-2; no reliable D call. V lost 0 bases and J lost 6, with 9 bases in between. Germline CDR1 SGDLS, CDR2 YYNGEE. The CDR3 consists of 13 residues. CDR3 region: CASSVVSRDGYTF. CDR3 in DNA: TGTGCCAGCAGCGTAGTATCCAGAGATGGCTACACCTTC.

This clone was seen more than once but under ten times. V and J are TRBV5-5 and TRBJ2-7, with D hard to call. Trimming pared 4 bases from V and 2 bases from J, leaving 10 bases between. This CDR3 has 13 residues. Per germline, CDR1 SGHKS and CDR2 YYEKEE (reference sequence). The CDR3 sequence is CASSLVLTYEQYF. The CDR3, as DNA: TGTGCCAGCAGCCTCGTTCTCACCTACGAGCAGTACTTC.

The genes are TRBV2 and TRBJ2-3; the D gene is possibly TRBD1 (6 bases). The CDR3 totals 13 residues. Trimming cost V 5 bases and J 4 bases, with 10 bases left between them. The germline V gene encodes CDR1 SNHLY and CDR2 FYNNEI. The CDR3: CASSRTEPDTQYF. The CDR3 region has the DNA TGTGCCAGCAGTCGGACAGAACCAGATACGCAGTATTTT.

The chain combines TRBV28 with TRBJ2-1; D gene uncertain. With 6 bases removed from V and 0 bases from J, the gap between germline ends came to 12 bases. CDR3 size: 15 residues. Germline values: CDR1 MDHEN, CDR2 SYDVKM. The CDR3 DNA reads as TGTGCCAGCAGCCCGGACGCTAGCTCCTACAATGAGCAGTTCTTC. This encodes CASSPDASSYNEQFF.

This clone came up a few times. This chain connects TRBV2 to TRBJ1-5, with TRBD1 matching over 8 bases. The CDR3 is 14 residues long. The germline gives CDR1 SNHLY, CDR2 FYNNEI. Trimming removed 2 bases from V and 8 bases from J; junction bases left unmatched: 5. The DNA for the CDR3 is TGTGCCAGCAGTGAACAGGGGGCTGTTGAGCCCCAGCATTTT. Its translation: CASSEQGAVEPQHF.